This TCR beta chain was retrieved from a study of graft-versus-host responses after intestinal transplantation (dated by TCRdb to 2020 to 2022). As for the study more broadly: The transplants that recipients got were multivisceral, liver-intestinal, or isolated intestinal. After intestinal transplantation, graft-versus-host and host-versus-graft alloreactive T cell clones in the graft, circulation and bone marrow were tracked using bulk TCR-beta CDR3 sequencing. Instead of going to the commercial service, samples from a few later patients were sequenced in-house on an Illumina MiSeq and processed with MiXCR. A cohort of approximately 23 intestinal transplant recipients, including one retransplant, was enrolled, and a few patients lacking pretransplant specimens were excluded. Alloreactive clones were identified by sequencing pre-transplant mixed lymphocyte reaction products and comparing these products with unstimulated pre-transplant donor and recipient T cells. Every recipient was given anti-thymocyte globulin induction, followed by about three years of maintenance tacrolimus and steroids. A peak of at least 4% donor T cells among recipient peripheral blood mononuclear cells was the definition used for donor T cell macrochimerism. Study-wide findings and limitations: GvH clones were detected in recipient bone marrow, and some appeared earlier in ileal mucosa or blood, consistent with an intestinal mucosal origin. Patients with donor T cell macrochimerism had high GvH to HvG T cell clonal ratios in their allografts. The relatively low number and heterogeneity of intestinal transplant patients limited the conclusions. Peak levels of circulating GvH clones were associated with declines in HvG clones early after transplant.

Libraries were made using the immunoSEQ multiplex PCR assay. In most patients, genomic DNA was isolated using the Qiagen DNeasy Blood and Tissue Kit and sent frozen to Adaptive Biotechnologies for TCR sequencing. High-throughput TCR-beta CDR3 sequencing of genomic DNA from most patients was performed by Adaptive Biotechnologies. Per the original workflow: Adaptive's ImmunoSEQ software was the source of the TCR sequencing data for roughly 19 patients, while a few other patients were processed with MiXCR and VDJtools. CD4 versus CD8 sorting errors were corrected by removing sequences found in both subsets at a frequency ratio below 5:1. Because the origin of CDR3 nucleotide sequences shared between donor and recipient could not be assigned, those sequences were removed. To be classed as alloreactive, a clone needed at least 2-fold expansion over unstimulated cells and a minimum CFSE-low frequency of 0.002% (template counts) or 0.001% (read counts). Clones detected in sequenced pre-transplant spleen, lymph node, or MLR CFSE-low populations of the donor or recipient were defined as mappable. The cumulative frequency of alloreactive clones was calculated as a percentage of all sequences, weighted by copy number. The clones in this table, taken by TCRdb from immuneACCESS, are in-frame only. Not every clone is retained; where verified, under half of the shortfall comes from an unresolved V gene, and the cause of the rest is unknown. V and J calls and clone size are copied from that table; D and trimming were computed from the DNA. This sample holds some 120,000 clones; about nine tenths were observed only once. Clones ranked in the top ten supply around 0.2% of the sample.

A note on this clone: The antigen it binds to is not known. Per-nucleotide qualities are absent, and no much larger clonotype sits a single base away.

From a lookup of the germline V gene, CDR1 and CDR2 are SGHTA and FQGNSA. Deletion took 7 bases off V and 2 bases off J, with a span of 10 bases between the germline ends. Inclusive of the bounding cysteine and phenylalanine, the CDR3 is 13 residues long. The read is trimmed to its CDR3 DNA, 39 bases read in frame from base 1. Explained via the paper, the time point label denotes: cells obtained before transplantation from donor or recipient. CD3+CD4+ and CD3+CD8+ populations were FACS-sorted from unstimulated pre-transplant donor and recipient cells taken from spleen or lymph nodes. The V and J segments used are TRBV7-2 and TRBJ2-3, with an unclear D gene assignment. This specimen consisted of unstimulated CD4+ T cells sorted from spleen or lymph node cells, obtained before intestinal transplant. This sequence was found in a human donor who received an intestinal transplant. The CDR3 region reads CASTQSHTDTQYF. The DNA reads TGTGCCAGCACCCAAAGCCACACAGATACGCAGTATTTT.